This section outlines one TCR beta chain sequence together with its context. The data were taken from a study of T cell responses to AZD1222 COVID-19 vaccine. The data were produced by immunoSEQ multiplex PCR, yet TCRdb's version contains in-frame clones alone and is incomplete. This sample has over 100,000 clones, with roughly 85% found just once. Germline assignment: CDR1 KGHDR and CDR2 SFDVKD. The length of the CDR3 is 15 residues. V was pared by 6 bases and J by 5 bases, with 5 bases of the junction left unmatched. The chain has TRBV24-1 and TRBJ2-5; TRBD2 aligns across 13 bases. The clonotype comes from an adult who received the MenACWY meningococcal vaccine as a control. Sequenced material: peripheral blood, taken 28 days after the second dose of the MenACWY control vaccine. CDR3 in amino acids: CATSTRTSGGETQYF. DNA of the CDR3: TGTGCCACCAGTACAAGGACTAGCGGGGGTGAGACCCAGTACTTC.